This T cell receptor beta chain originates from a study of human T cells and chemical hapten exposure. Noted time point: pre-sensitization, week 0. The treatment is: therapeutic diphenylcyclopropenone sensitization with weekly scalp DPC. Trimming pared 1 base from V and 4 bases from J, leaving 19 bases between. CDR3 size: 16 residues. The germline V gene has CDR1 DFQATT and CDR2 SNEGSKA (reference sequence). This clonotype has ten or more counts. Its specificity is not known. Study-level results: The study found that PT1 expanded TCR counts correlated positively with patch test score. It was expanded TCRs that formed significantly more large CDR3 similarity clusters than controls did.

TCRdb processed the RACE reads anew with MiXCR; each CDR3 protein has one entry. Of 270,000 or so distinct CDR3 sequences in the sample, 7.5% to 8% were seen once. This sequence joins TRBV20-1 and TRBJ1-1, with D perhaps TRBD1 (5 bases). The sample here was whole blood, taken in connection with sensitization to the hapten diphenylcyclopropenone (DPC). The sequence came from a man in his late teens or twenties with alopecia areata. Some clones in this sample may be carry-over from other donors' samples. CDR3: CSARGRTALGGTEAFF. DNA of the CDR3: TGCAGTGCTAGAGGGAGGACTGCCCTCGGGGGCACTGAAGCTTTCTTT.